This TCR beta chain was recovered during a study of blood T cell repertoires in COVID-19. The overall study: PBMCs, B-cell-depleted T cells, or T cells provided the cDNA or gDNA that made up the material.

Original methodology: Amplification from reference gene primers served as the basis for estimated nucleated cell counts. Assay: immunoSEQ multiplex PCR; the TCRdb copy retains only in-frame clones and omits some. D and trimming were read from the DNA, whereas the V and J calls and clone size are those reported in that table. The table has fewer than 80,000 clones, roughly four fifths seen once. This sequence originates from a man aged 50 to 59 with COVID-19, enrolled during active disease. The sample consisted of peripheral blood.

CDR3 in amino acids: CASSWGQPSYEQYF. CDR3 DNA: TGTGCCAGCAGCTGGGGACAGCCCAGCTACGAGCAGTACTTC. V gene TRBV5-5 combines with J gene TRBJ2-7, with 7 nucleotides matching TRBD1. The CDR3 extends over 14 amino acids. Germline CDR1 reads SGHKS; CDR2 reads YYEKEE (reference sequence). The ends lost 3 bases at V and 3 bases at J; junction bases unmatched: 6.